One T cell receptor (beta chain) is described in this entry. This sample is drawn from a study of blood T cell repertoires in COVID-19. Across the whole study: Sites across the United States, Italy and Spain contributed samples from acute and convalescent COVID-19.

Per the authors' pipeline: Quantification of nucleated cells was approximated via reference gene primer amplification. The table came from immunoSEQ multiplex PCR; TCRdb's copy has only in-frame clones and leaves some out. V and J calls and clone size are those listed in that table; D and trimming were worked out from the DNA. The sample has 350,000 to 450,000 clones, just over 90% seen once; the top ten hold about 0.83%. The sample consisted of PBMCs or T cells enriched from blood (not recorded which). The TCR originated in a woman aged 40 to 55 who had been exposed to COVID-19.

The CDR3 DNA reads as TGTGCCAGTACCCAGCAGGGCCATAGTGGGCCCCAGCATTTT. Translated, it gives CASTQQGHSGPQHF. This chain uses TRBV19 with TRBJ1-5, with D tentatively TRBD1 (5 bases). The germline gives CDR1 LNHDA, CDR2 SQIVND (reference sequence). The CDR3 loop spans 14 amino acids. Deletions cut 7 bases from V and 9 bases from J, with 19 bases between.